The TCR beta chain described here comes from a study of cytomegalovirus exposure and HLA in healthy donors. Findings and caveats of the study: A later analysis found TCR association rates differed by HLA locus, highest for DRB1 and lowest for HLA-C. In an earlier analysis, about 90% or about 30%: the productive usage of most TCR beta V segments.

As to this clone: Its antigen is unidentified.

It was with 60 Vbeta and 13 Jbeta primers that the PCR ran. Clones were read by immunoSEQ multiplex PCR, and TCRdb kept only the in-frame ones, dropping some. The sample yields about 140,000 clones, 70% to 85% seen once. CDR3 size: 11 residues. Germline CDR1 reads SQVTM; CDR2 reads ANQGSEA. V was pared by 7 bases and J by 3 bases, with 10 bases between. The sequence was collected from a woman aged 55-70 years in good health and CMV-seropositive. Sequenced material: PBMCs. V is TRBV29-1 and J is TRBJ2-7, with unresolved D. The CDR3 DNA follows: TGCAGCGCACCACAGAACTACGAGCAGTACTTC. Encoded protein: CSAPQNYEQYF.